A selection of T cell receptor beta chains follows, all from one sample in a study of control samples from healthy donors and cancer patients. The assay was immunoSEQ multiplex PCR, and TCRdb's table has in-frame clones only and misses some. Of about 63,000 clones in the sample, approximately 85% were seen once. Sequences were obtained from blood. These TCRs come from a man aged 35-49 years in good health. CDR3s leave out the opening cysteine and the closing phenylalanine or tryptophan. Fields, in order: J gene, CDR3 length, V gene, CDR3 protein.

J: TRBJ1-5
length: 13
V: TRBV27
CDR3: ASRDGQTFNQPQH

J: TRBJ2-5
length: 13
V: TRBV5-1
CDR3: ASSLVGQEQETQY

J: TRBJ2-1
length: 16
V: TRBV25-1
CDR3: ASTGREGLLPTYNEQF

J: TRBJ2-1
length: 9
V: TRBV20-1
CDR3: SASTGTSGF

J: TRBJ1-5
length: 12
V: TRBV2
CDR3: ASSGQIDNQPQH

J: TRBJ1-2
length: 9
V: TRBV19
CDR3: PGTGGVGYT

J: TRBJ2-1
length: 13
V: TRBV7-8
CDR3: ASSLWGTSYNEQF

J: TRBJ1-5
length: 12
V: TRBV9
CDR3: ASSKTDRDQPQH

J: TRBJ2-1
length: 12
V: TRBV19
CDR3: ASSPGAMYNEQF

J: TRBJ2-2
length: 12
V: TRBV5-1
CDR3: ASSPGHSNGELF

J: TRBJ1-5
length: 12
V: TRBV6-6
CDR3: ASGETGLNQPQH

J: TRBJ1-2
length: 12
V: TRBV6-5
CDR3: ASTRDSRYEGYT

J: TRBJ1-5
length: 14
V: TRBV19
CDR3: ASPGGDGDRNQPQH

J: TRBJ2-2
length: 14
V: TRBV7-3
CDR3: ASSLGTSGVLGELF

J: TRBJ1-2
length: 13
V: TRBV19
CDR3: ASSSHQQVIYGYT

J: TRBJ2-7
length: 11
V: TRBV2
CDR3: ASRGTVSYEQY

J: TRBJ1-1
length: 14
V: TRBV5-4
CDR3: ASSLREAVRATEAF

J: TRBJ2-1
length: 12
V: TRBV4-3
CDR3: ASSHHQGNNEQF

J: TRBJ1-6
length: 10
V: TRBV5-1
CDR3: ASSALNSPLH

J: TRBJ1-6
length: 10
V: TRBV28
CDR3: ASKGLVSPLH

J: TRBJ1-2
length: 15
V: TRBV11-2
CDR3: ASSLVSGMGTNYGYT

J: TRBJ1-3
length: 13
V: TRBV24-1
CDR3: ATTGVTSSGNTIY

J: TRBJ2-1
length: 10
V: TRBV28
CDR3: ASSLQQGVEF

J: TRBJ1-5
length: 10
V: TRBV6-5
CDR3: AGRDGNQPQH

J: TRBJ1-5
length: 12
V: TRBV12-5
CDR3: ASGLGLQGEPQH

J: TRBJ2-2
length: 17
V: TRBV13
CDR3: ASSLSGASSFANTGELF

J: TRBJ1-1
length: 16
V: TRBV13
CDR3: ASSLGGWTGGKNTEAF

J: TRBJ2-3
length: 13
V: TRBV7-3
CDR3: ASSLIVGAVDTQY

J: TRBJ2-1
length: 13
V: TRBV4-2
CDR3: ASSQDMRLHNEQF

J: TRBJ1-5
length: 16
V: TRBV7-9
CDR3: ASSWGHLGTGGDQPQH

J: TRBJ1-1
length: 13
V: TRBV28
CDR3: ASRSPGVRGTEAF

J: TRBJ1-6
length: 11
V: TRBV12-3/TRBV12-4
CDR3: ASTYGGAAPLH

J: TRBJ1-1
length: 15
V: TRBV21-1
CDR3: ASSKVRRDRGHTEAF

J: TRBJ2-1
length: 11
V: TRBV28
CDR3: ASSPPVPNEQF

J: TRBJ2-1
length: 11
V: TRBV30
CDR3: AWTNTIRTSMF

J: TRBJ2-7
length: 15
V: TRBV7-2
CDR3: ASSLGLAGGPSYEQY

J: TRBJ1-5
length: 12
V: TRBV6-6
CDR3: ASRRTGQEEPQH

J: TRBJ2-7
length: 11
V: TRBV18
CDR3: ASSSGLIHEQY

J: TRBJ1-1
length: 11
V: TRBV6-4
CDR3: ASSEVSGTEAF

J: TRBJ2-7
length: 13
V: TRBV14
CDR3: ASSPTVAPNYEQY

J: TRBJ1-6
length: 13
V: TRBV4-1
CDR3: ASSQGLAGNSPLH

J: TRBJ1-1
length: 12
V: TRBV11-2
CDR3: ASSLGGGGAEAF

J: TRBJ1-6
length: 10
V: TRBV7-2
CDR3: ASSFWGSPLH

J: TRBJ1-5
length: 11
V: TRBV19
CDR3: ASTERAAQPQH

J: TRBJ2-7
length: 13
V: TRBV3-1/TRBV3-2
CDR3: ASSPRGTKTYEQY

J: TRBJ1-6
length: 14
V: TRBV7-2
CDR3: ASSTRTGTANSPLH

J: TRBJ1-4
length: 15
V: TRBV5-1
CDR3: ASSLAGGGGTNEKLF

J: TRBJ2-1
length: 10
V: TRBV7-3
CDR3: ASSLKYNEQF

J: TRBJ1-4
length: 12
V: TRBV6-6
CDR3: ASSYGTGDEKLF

J: TRBJ2-1
length: 14
V: TRBV7-6
CDR3: ASSLDAGLESNEQF

J: TRBJ2-7
length: 13
V: TRBV18
CDR3: ASSPNQESSYEQY

J: TRBJ1-5
length: 15
V: TRBV27
CDR3: ASSDTGQGGYNQPQH